These 3 T cell receptor beta chains were sequenced from one sample in a study of regulatory T cells in long-lasting Graves disease. The time point here: newly diagnosed GD, antithyroid drugs for less than 3 months. PBMCs were the source of the RNA used for TCR sequencing. Researchers made TCR beta libraries by using iRepertoire HTBI primers and running Arm-PCR on CDR3 regions. TCRdb re-called the multiplex PCR reads with MiXCR, one entry per CDR3 protein. The data show 440,000 or so distinct CDR3 sequences, about 15% seen once. These same data were also listed under a study on T cells in Graves' hyperthyroidism and ophthalmopathy.

Material: peripheral blood mononuclear cells (PBMCs), obtained at new diagnosis, from a patient treated with antithyroid drugs. These receptors were collected from a woman aged 25 to 39 with Graves disease.

This clonotype occurred a few times. This may arise from a read error, as a much more abundant clone is one base away. V is TRBV18 and J is TRBJ2-5, with a weak D call TRBD2 (5 bases). Germline CDR1 is KGHSH and CDR2 is LQKENI. There are 15 residues in the CDR3. The CDR3 reads CASSLSSFREETRYF. In nucleotides, the CDR3 is TGTGCCAGCTCACTCTCCTCGTTTCGGGAAGAGACCCGGTACTTC.

The rearrangement links TRBV6-2 or TRBV6-3 to TRBJ2-2; D gene unclear. V lost 2 bases to trimming and J lost 6 bases, with 16 bases between them. Germline CDR1 MNHEY, CDR2 SVGEGT. The CDR3 covers 16 residues. Written as DNA, the CDR3 is TGTGCCAGCAGTTACGTTCTCGGGTCCAGCGCCGGGGAGCTGTTTTTT. It encodes CASSYVLGSSAGELFF.

The sample holds many counts of this clonotype. The chain couples TRBV12-3 or TRBV12-4 to TRBJ2-4, with 11 nucleotides matching TRBD1. After removal of 0 bases from V and 7 bases from J, the junction contained 8 bases not matched to a gene. This CDR3 has 17 amino acids. The CDR3 region is CASSLARRDRGRNIQYF. CDR3 nucleotides: TGTGCCAGCAGTTTAGCGCGGAGGGACAGGGGGAGGAACATTCAGTACTTC.